What follows describes a single T cell receptor (beta chain). This clone has more than one count but fewer than ten. The antigen it binds to is not known. No qualities accompany the bases; no much larger clone lies one base away. This sample is part of a study of blood T cell repertoires in COVID-19 (dated by TCRdb to the early 2020s). At the level of the whole study: The collaborator samples originated in the United States, Italy and Spain and spanned the acute and convalescent phases of COVID-19. Samples were obtained from the ongoing ImmuneRACE study (first 160 participants) and from some 1,200 subjects provided by 6 global collaborators. The dataset comprised deeply sampled blood TCRbeta repertoires from subjects exposed to, actively infected with, or recovered from COVID-19. Where available, HLA class I and class II types were obtained from metadata supplied by the sample provider rather than from assay-based typing. The prospective study material was composed of cDNA or gDNA derived from T cells, B-cell-depleted T cells, or PBMCs. The sample metadata nearly always contained a de-identified subject ID, COVID-19 status, age in years and sex. A freely available public database, intended as a resource for researchers studying the immune response to SARS-CoV-2, is where the repertoires were released. The research as a whole found: How much clinical and demographic metadata was included differed by source and by participant, and the metadata was provided uncurated.

Whole blood was collected in K2EDTA tubes by collaborating institutions according to the institutions' own protocols. For TCRbeta analysis, collaborator samples were shipped as frozen whole blood, as isolated PBMCs, or as DNA extracted from either sample type. TCRbeta CDR3 regions were amplified from genomic DNA using the immunoSEQ Assay, a bias-controlled multiplex PCR. The source study handled its data this way. Nucleated cell counts per sample were estimated from amplification of reference gene primers within the assay. Sequence reads were collapsed and filtered to measure the absolute abundance of every unique TCRbeta CDR3 rearrangement. For each sample, productive Simpson clonality was calculated as the square root of Simpson's diversity index over productive rearrangements. In its TCRdb copy, this immuneACCESS table keeps in-frame sequences only and misses some clones. Where compared with another copy, unresolved V genes explain less than half of these, and the others have no known cause. For V, J and clone size, that table is used; D and trimming come from the DNA. Across this sample there are about 55,000 clones, with approximately 90% seen only once. About an eighth of the sample is taken by the ten largest.

From cysteine to phenylalanine, the CDR3 is 14 amino acids long. The kept DNA is CDR3 alone, 42 bases in frame from the first base. According to the germline V gene (reference sequence), CDR1 reads SEHNR and CDR2 reads FQNEAQ. Here V drops 6 bases and J drops 5 bases, and the junction holds 9 bases not matched to any gene. Sample: peripheral blood. The chain is assembled from TRBV7-9 and TRBJ1-2, and TRBD1 aligns with 7 junction nucleotides. This TCR derives from a human donor with active COVID-19. The donor label of this sample is uncertain. The DNA sequence follows: TGTGCCAGCAGTTACGGGGACAGCCCTTATGGCTACACCTTC. It specifies CASSYGDSPYGYTF. The CDR3 plus the reference TRBV7-9 and TRBJ1-2 genes for the other parts give the full variable domain: DTGVSQNPRHKITKRGQNVTFRCDPISEHNRLYWYRQTLGQGPEFLTYFQNEAQLEKSRLLSDRFSAERPKGSFSTLEIQRTEQGDSAMYLCASSYGDSPYGYTFGSGTRLTVV.